This entry lists 21 T cell receptor beta chains sequenced from one sample in a study of shared clonotypes between healthy human individuals. The data were produced by immunoSEQ multiplex PCR, yet TCRdb's version contains in-frame clones alone and is incomplete. The repertoire consists of 800,000 to 1,200,000 clones, with 75% to 85% occurring once and the leading ten covering around 0.47%. The material sequenced was memory CD4+ T cells from PBMCs. Subset reported: CD45RA-negative fraction. The receptors derive from a man between 18 and 29 years old in good health. Some clones in this sample may be carry-over from other donors' samples.

The V call is TRBV7-8, the J call TRBJ1-1; D gene uncertain. Per germline, CDR1 SGHVS and CDR2 FQNEAQ. The V gene lost 3 bases and the J gene lost 3 bases, with 8 bases spanning the gap. The CDR3 runs 13 residues. The CDR3 is CASSFGRDTEAFF. CDR3 DNA: TGTGCCAGCAGCTTTGGGAGAGACACTGAAGCTTTCTTT.

The chain links TRBV4-3 to TRBJ2-3; 10 bases are shared with TRBD1. CDR1 is LGHNA, CDR2 YSLEER, per germline. J lost 1 base, V lost 3 bases, and 4 bases had no gene match. CDR3 length: 16 amino acids. In DNA, the CDR3 is TGCGCCAGCAGCCAGCGGGGGACAGGGGGCACAGATACGCAGTATTTT. It is translated as CASSQRGTGGTDTQYF.

The chain couples TRBV11-2 to TRBJ2-2; tentative D call: TRBD2 (7 bases). Germline V lookup: CDR1 SGHAT, CDR2 FQNNGV. The V gene lost 5 bases and the J gene lost 4 bases, with 14 bases spanning the gap. This CDR3 spans 15 amino acids. The DNA of the CDR3 is TGTGCCAGCAGCCCTGGGGGGGCAGGCACCGGGGAGCTGTTTTTT. Protein product: CASSPGGAGTGELFF. Looking up the rest from reference TRBV11-2 and TRBJ2-2 gives the full variable domain: EAGVAQSPRYKIIEKRQSVAFWCNPISGHATLYWYQQILGQGPKLLIQFQNNGVVDDSQLPKDRFSAERLKGVDSTLKIQPAKLEDSAVYLCASSPGGAGTGELFFGEGSRLTVL.

The V and J genes are TRBV5-1 and TRBJ2-7, with D hard to call. The CDR3 length is 18 residues. The germline gives CDR1 SGHRS, CDR2 YFSETQ. V was clipped by 1 base and J by 2 bases, with 22 bases between them. CDR3 bases: TGCGCCAGCAGCTTGTACTTTCTTTGGCACCCTGGCCCCTACGAGCAGTACTTC. It codes for CASSLYFLWHPGPYEQYF.

The genes are TRBV7-2 and TRBJ2-1; D call uncertain. The CDR3 totals 14 residues. CDR1 and CDR2 (germline): SGHTA, FQGNSA. Trimming removed 3 bases at V and 4 bases at J, with 10 bases between. The CDR3 bases are TGTGCCAGCAGCTTGTTGGACGGATACAATGAGCAGTTCTTC. Protein product: CASSLLDGYNEQFF.

The chain uses TRBV7-6 and TRBJ1-3, with D tentatively TRBD1 (5 bases). The V gene's germline CDR1 is SGHVS and CDR2 FNYEAQ. The CDR3 is 16 residues long. The V end was cut by 4 bases, the J end by 0 bases, with 13 bases between. The CDR3 nucleotides are TGTGCCAGCAGCTCTCAACAGGCCGACTCTGGAAACACCATATATTTT. Encoded protein: CASSSQQADSGNTIYF.

The chain employs TRBV5-6 and TRBJ2-6; tentative D call: TRBD2 (6 bases). The CDR3 runs to 15 residues. CDR1 and CDR2 from the germline V gene are SGHDT and YYEEEE. The germline V and J ends were trimmed by 4 bases and 2 bases, with 10 bases remaining between them. The CDR3 DNA is TGTGCCAGCAGCCGGTGGGGGGCTGGGGCCAACGTCCTGACTTTC. Translating gives CASSRWGAGANVLTF.

This chain connects TRBV7-9 to TRBJ1-1; 8 nucleotides align to TRBD1. This CDR3 is 15 amino acids long. Germline CDR1 and CDR2: SEHNR and FQNEAQ (reference sequence). V was clipped by 3 bases and J by 4 bases; unmatched bases: 7. CDR3 coding DNA: TGTGCCAGCAGCTTCCAGGGGGCGGCAGGCACTGAAGCTTTCTTT. The encoded protein is CASSFQGAAGTEAFF.

This clone was observed a single time. V gene TRBV27 combines with J gene TRBJ2-5; D may be TRBD2 (6 bases). The CDR3 totals 13 residues. Germline-derived CDR1 and CDR2 are MNHEY and SMNVEV (reference sequence). Deletions cut 6 bases from V and 2 bases from J, with 10 bases between. The CDR3 sequence: CASSGSRQETQYF. For the CDR3, the DNA is TGTGCCAGCAGCGGGAGTCGGCAAGAGACCCAGTACTTC.

The rearrangement joins TRBV19 to TRBJ2-3; TRBD1 matches at 8 bases. V shed 0 bases and J 7 bases; nucleotides not matched to a gene: 9. Germline V lookup: CDR1 LNHDA, CDR2 SQIVND (reference sequence). The CDR3 runs to 16 residues. This CDR3 is CASSIDPGGGRNTQYF. The CDR3 DNA reads TGTGCCAGTAGTATAGATCCAGGGGGCGGCCGGAATACGCAGTATTTT.

The chain uses TRBV9 and TRBJ2-1; 7 nucleotides line up with TRBD2. The CDR3 has 16 residues. Germline trimming cut 0 bases from V and 4 bases from J; bases unmatched to any gene: 7. CDR1 is SGDLS and CDR2 is YYNGEE in the germline V gene. For the CDR3, the DNA is TGTGCCAGCAGCGTAGTAGGAGCGGGGAATTACAATGAGCAGTTCTTC. It encodes CASSVVGAGNYNEQFF.

The chain couples TRBV7-2 to TRBJ2-7; 8 bases map to TRBD1. The CDR3 runs to 14 residues. The V gene end was trimmed by 5 bases and the J gene end by 7 bases; junction bases not matched to a gene: 10. Germline V CDR1 and CDR2: SGHTA, FQGNSA. The CDR3 nucleotides are TGTGCCAGCAGCCGGGACAGGACCTCGAGGGAGCAGTACTTC. This encodes CASSRDRTSREQYF. Supplemented by reference TRBV7-2 and TRBJ2-7, the full variable domain reads GAGVSQSPSNKVTEKGKDVELRCDPISGHTALYWYRQSLGQGLEFLIYFQGNSAPDKSGLPSDRFSAERTGGSVSTLTIQRTQQEDSAVYLCASSRDRTSREQYFGPGTRLTVT.

The table lists this clone with a few counts. This sequence joins TRBV18 and TRBJ2-2, with 11 bases aligning to TRBD1. This CDR3 region has 14 residues. Per germline, CDR1 KGHSH and CDR2 LQKENI. V dropped 8 bases and J dropped 6; count of bases not matched to a gene: 5. The CDR3 DNA follows: TGTGCCAGCCGCCCGGGACAGGGGGCCGGGGAGCTGTTTTTT. Its protein is CASRPGQGAGELFF.

This clone was picked up a small number of times. The sample has other DNA sequences that encode this CDR3 too. J is TRBJ2-3 and V is TRBV5-1, with 15 positions matching TRBD2. V shed 4 bases, J shed 3 bases, and the junction held 3 bases outside the gene matches. The CDR3 is made up of 16 amino acids. Germline CDR1 reads SGHRS; CDR2 reads YFSETQ. CDR3 in amino acids: CASSPGTSGRTDTQYF. In DNA, the CDR3 is TGCGCCAGCAGCCCCGGGACTAGCGGGAGGACAGATACGCAGTATTTT.

This sequence joins TRBV7-9 and TRBJ2-3; D is unclear. The CDR3 extends over 13 amino acids. Germline V gene data show CDR1 as SEHNR and CDR2 as FQNEAQ (reference sequence). Trimming removed 3 bases from V and 2 bases from J, with 6 bases in between. The CDR3 DNA follows: TGTGCCAGCAGCTTTGGGGTCACAGATACGCAGTATTTT. Translated: CASSFGVTDTQYF.

The chain joins TRBV5-4 to TRBJ1-1; D is unresolved. The germline V gene has CDR1 SGHNT and CDR2 YYREEE (reference sequence). The V end lost 4 bases, the J end lost 1 base, and 11 bases lay between the germline ends. CDR3 length equals 14 residues. CDR3 region: CASSAKQKNTEAFF. The CDR3 nucleotides are TGTGCCAGCAGCGCCAAACAGAAGAACACTGAAGCTTTCTTT.

A note on this clone: A read error may account for a junction end that differs from germline. The CDR3 DNA sequence: TGTGCCAGCAGCTTAGAACCCCGACTAGCGGGTGAGATCTTC. It encodes CASSLEPRLAGEIF. The rearrangement uses TRBV7-2 and TRBJ2-1; TRBD2 agrees at 10 bases. The CDR3 has 14 residues. Germline CDR1 SGHTA, CDR2 FQGNSA. The full variable domain, in which reference TRBV7-2 and TRBJ2-1 provide the parts outside the CDR3, is GAGVSQSPSNKVTEKGKDVELRCDPISGHTALYWYRQSLGQGLEFLIYFQGNSAPDKSGLPSDRFSAERTGGSVSTLTIQRTQQEDSAVYLCASSLEPRLAGEIFGPGTRLTVL.

V gene TRBV5-1 combines with J gene TRBJ2-6; 10 nucleotides align to TRBD2. CDR1 SGHRS and CDR2 YFSETQ come from the germline V gene. V gave up 0 bases and J gave up 0 bases; unmatched junction bases: 9. This CDR3 has 20 amino acids. The CDR3 sequence is CASSLVIRASGGSGANVLTF. CDR3 DNA sequence: TGCGCCAGCAGCTTGGTTATTCGGGCTAGCGGGGGCTCTGGGGCCAACGTCCTGACTTTC.

The rearrangement joins TRBV10-3 to TRBJ1-1; 11 bases line up with TRBD1. Germline V gene data show CDR1 as ENHRY and CDR2 as SYGVKD. Losses at the gene ends were 0 bases for V and 10 bases for J; bases not matched to a gene: 4. The length of the CDR3 is 14 residues. The DNA for the CDR3 is TGTGCCATCAGTGAGTCTCCGGACAGGGGGCTAGCTTTCTTT. As protein: CAISESPDRGLAFF.

This chain connects TRBV28 to TRBJ2-3; weak D call: TRBD1 (7 bases). The CDR3 is 15 residues long. The germline V and J ends were trimmed by 5 bases and 0 bases, with 12 bases remaining between them. Germline V lookup: CDR1 MDHEN, CDR2 SYDVKM. The CDR3 nucleotides are TGTGCCAGCAGTGGCGCGGGACAGAGCACAGATACGCAGTATTTT. The encoded protein is CASSGAGQSTDTQYF.

The V call is TRBV7-2, the J call TRBJ2-5; TRBD2 aligns across 7 bases. V gave up 5 bases and J gave up 1 base; unmatched junction bases: 7. The CDR3 covers 15 residues. From germline, CDR1 is SGHTA and CDR2 FQGNSA. The CDR3 region has the DNA TGTGCCAGCAGCCCACGCGGGGGATTCCAAGAGACCCAGTACTTC. Translated, it gives CASSPRGGFQETQYF.